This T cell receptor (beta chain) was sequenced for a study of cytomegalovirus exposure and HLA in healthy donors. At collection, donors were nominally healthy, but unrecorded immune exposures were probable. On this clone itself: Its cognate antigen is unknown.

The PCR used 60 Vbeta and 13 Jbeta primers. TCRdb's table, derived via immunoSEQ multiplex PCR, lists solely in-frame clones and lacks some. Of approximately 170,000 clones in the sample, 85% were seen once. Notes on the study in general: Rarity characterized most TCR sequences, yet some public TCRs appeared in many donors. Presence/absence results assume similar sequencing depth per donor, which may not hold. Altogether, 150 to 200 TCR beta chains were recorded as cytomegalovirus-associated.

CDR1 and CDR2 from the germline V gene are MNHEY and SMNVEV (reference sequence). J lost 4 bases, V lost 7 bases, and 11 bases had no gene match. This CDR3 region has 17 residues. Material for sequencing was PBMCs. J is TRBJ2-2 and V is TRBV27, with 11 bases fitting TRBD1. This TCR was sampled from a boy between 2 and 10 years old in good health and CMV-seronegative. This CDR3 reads CASITFSGTGGTGELFF. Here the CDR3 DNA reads TGTGCCAGCATTACTTTCTCCGGGACAGGGGGCACCGGGGAGCTGTTTTTT.